This is a list of T cell receptor beta chains from one sample in a study of T cells in localized non-small cell lung cancer. Using immunoSEQ multiplex PCR, the repertoire was profiled, and TCRdb retains in-frame clones only, with some absent. The sample lists about 91,000 clones, about 91% occurring once. The specimen was peripheral blood, collected before any cancer treatment. Receptor source: a man aged 35-69 years with stage I squamous cell lung carcinoma. Each CDR3 is given with its conserved first and last residue. A D gene is named only where the DNA matches it firmly. Size values are once, few and many counts, or a class for expanded clones, and some rows have none.

j_gene | v_gene | d_gene | abundance | CDR3aa | CDR3nt
TRBJ2-1 | TRBV28 | . | . | CASSLIRGNEQFF | TGTGCCAGCAGTCTAATCCGGGGCAATGAGCAGTTCTTC
TRBJ1-1 | TRBV7-2 | . | . | CASSRTTAFVNTEAFF | TGTGCCAGCAGCCGAACGACAGCCTTTGTGAACACTGAAGCTTTCTTT
TRBJ1-2 | TRBV7-2 | . | . | CASSPFSGVGYTF | TGTGCCAGCAGCCCTTTCTCAGGGGTTGGCTACACCTTC
TRBJ2-5 | TRBV5-5 | TRBD1 | . | CASSFPGQGQETQYF | TGTGCCAGCAGCTTCCCGGGACAGGGACAAGAGACCCAGTACTTC
TRBJ1-1 | TRBV18 | . | . | CASSPLNSREAFF | TGTGCCAGCTCACCACTGAACTCCCGTGAAGCTTTCTTT
TRBJ1-6 | TRBV6-6 | . | . | CASSPPTGFSPLHF | TGTGCCAGCAGCCCCCCGACAGGTTTTTCACCCCTCCACTTT
TRBJ1-5 | TRBV6-1 | . | . | CASSEDGLNSNQPQHF | TGTGCCAGCAGTGAAGACGGGTTGAATAGCAATCAGCCCCAGCATTTT
TRBJ2-3 | TRBV14 | . | . | CASSQDFPPDRQQDTQYF | TGTGCCAGCAGCCAAGATTTCCCCCCGGACAGACAGCAAGATACGCAGTATTTT
TRBJ2-5 | TRBV9 | . | . | CASSVGQNQETQYF | TGTGCCAGCAGCGTAGGACAGAACCAAGAGACCCAGTACTTC
TRBJ2-1 | TRBV7-2 | . | . | CASSSPPAGGQFF | TGTGCCAGCAGCTCCCCCCCGGCCGGTGGGCAGTTCTTC
TRBJ1-1 | TRBV18 | TRBD1 | . | CASSPGQGRDREAFF | TGTGCCAGCTCACCGGGACAGGGGCGGGATCGTGAAGCTTTCTTT
TRBJ1-2 | TRBV7-2 | . | . | CASSFQGGGYGYTF | TGTGCCAGCAGCTTTCAGGGCGGGGGATATGGCTACACCTTC
TRBJ2-7 | TRBV9 | . | . | CASSVGRDPYEQYF | TGTGCCAGCAGCGTAGGGCGGGACCCCTACGAGCAGTACTTC
TRBJ2-1 | TRBV6-5 | TRBD2 | . | CASIPSGGAYNEQFF | TGTGCCAGCATCCCTAGCGGGGGGGCTTACAATGAGCAGTTCTTC
TRBJ1-1 | TRBV5-1 | . | . | CASSPGSAGHTEAFF | TGCGCCAGCAGCCCGGGGTCAGCCGGGCACACTGAAGCTTTCTTT
TRBJ1-5 | TRBV19 | TRBD1 | . | CASSLQGGNQPQHF | TGTGCCAGTAGCCTACAGGGGGGCAATCAGCCCCAGCATTTT
TRBJ1-1 | TRBV7-2 | . | . | CASSPVGQKAFF | TGTGCCAGCAGCCCCGTGGGACAAAAAGCTTTCTTT
TRBJ2-3 | TRBV28 | . | . | CASCRAGSTDTQYF | TGTGCCAGTTGCCGAGCCGGGAGCACAGATACGCAGTATTTT
TRBJ2-2 | TRBV5-5 | TRBD1 | few | CASSPRQGSNTGELFF | TGTGCCAGCAGCCCCAGACAGGGATCGAACACCGGGGAGCTGTTTTTT
TRBJ1-4 | TRBV4-1 | . | . | CASSQEPSGPNEKLFF | TGCGCCAGCAGCCAAGAGCCATCCGGACCTAATGAAAAACTGTTTTTT
TRBJ1-2 | TRBV5-1 | TRBD1 | . | CASYGQGVSGYTF | TGCGCCAGCTACGGACAGGGCGTGTCGGGCTACACCTTC
TRBJ2-1 | TRBV5-1 | TRBD1 | . | CASSLPRTGNNEQFF | TGCGCCAGCAGTCTCCCCAGGACAGGCAACAATGAGCAGTTCTTC
TRBJ1-2 | TRBV4-1 | . | . | CASSPVVQGTDYGYTF | TGCGCCAGCAGCCCAGTGGTACAGGGAACCGACTATGGCTACACCTTC
TRBJ1-2 | TRBV19 | TRBD1 | . | CASKKGARFNYGYTF | TGTGCCAGTAAAAAGGGGGCGAGGTTTAACTATGGCTACACCTTC
TRBJ2-1 | TRBV7-6 | . | . | CASSLVWDEQFF | TGTGCCAGCAGCTTAGTCTGGGATGAGCAGTTCTTC
TRBJ2-2 | TRBV5-1 | . | . | CASSEDSTGELFF | TGCGCCAGCAGCGAGGACAGTACCGGGGAGCTGTTTTTT
TRBJ1-2 | TRBV9 | . | . | CASSVAPAGINYGYTF | TGTGCCAGCAGCGTAGCTCCGGCAGGGATTAACTATGGCTACACCTTC
TRBJ2-1 | TRBV5-8 | . | . | CASSLNRGNEQFF | TGTGCCAGCAGCCTTAACCGGGGAAATGAGCAGTTCTTC
TRBJ2-3 | TRBV29-1 | . | . | CSVAVETDTQYF | TGCAGCGTTGCTGTCGAGACAGATACGCAGTATTTT
TRBJ1-1 | TRBV4-3 | TRBD1 | . | CASSYDRGGTEAFF | TGCGCCAGCAGTTACGACAGGGGTGGCACTGAAGCTTTCTTT
TRBJ1-1 | TRBV6-5 | TRBD1 | . | CASSYGTGGATEAFF | TGTGCCAGCAGTTACGGGACAGGGGGGGCGACTGAAGCTTTCTTT
TRBJ2-3 | TRBV4-1 | . | . | CASSLGDSSDTQYF | TGCGCCAGCAGCCTGGGGGACTCTTCAGATACGCAGTATTTT
TRBJ2-3 | TRBV2 | . | . | CASSEGGPYF | TGTGCCAGCAGTGAGGGGGGTCCGTATTTT
TRBJ2-1 | TRBV4-1 | TRBD2 | . | CASTQGGTSGYNEQFF | TGCGCCAGCACCCAAGGAGGGACTAGCGGGTACAATGAGCAGTTCTTC
TRBJ2-7 | TRBV5-4 | TRBD1 | . | CASSLGAGGYEQYF | TGTGCCAGCAGCTTGGGGGCAGGGGGCTACGAGCAGTACTTC
TRBJ1-1 | TRBV11-2 | TRBD1 | . | CASSYDREDTEAFF | TGTGCCAGCAGCTACGACAGGGAGGACACTGAAGCTTTCTTT
TRBJ2-2 | TRBV7-8 | TRBD1 | . | CATRQGNTGELFF | TGTGCCACCCGACAGGGGAACACCGGGGAGCTGTTTTTT
TRBJ2-3 | TRBV9 | TRBD2 | . | CASRAGGQTDTQYF | TGTGCCAGCCGAGCGGGGGGGCAAACAGATACGCAGTATTTT
TRBJ1-2 | TRBV4-1 | . | . | CASSQSGRNYGYTF | TGCGCCAGCAGCCAATCAGGGCGCAACTATGGCTACACCTTC
TRBJ1-3 | TRBV5-1 | . | . | CASRRTTGNSGNTIYF | TGCGCCAGCAGGAGAACAACAGGGAACTCTGGAAACACCATATATTTT